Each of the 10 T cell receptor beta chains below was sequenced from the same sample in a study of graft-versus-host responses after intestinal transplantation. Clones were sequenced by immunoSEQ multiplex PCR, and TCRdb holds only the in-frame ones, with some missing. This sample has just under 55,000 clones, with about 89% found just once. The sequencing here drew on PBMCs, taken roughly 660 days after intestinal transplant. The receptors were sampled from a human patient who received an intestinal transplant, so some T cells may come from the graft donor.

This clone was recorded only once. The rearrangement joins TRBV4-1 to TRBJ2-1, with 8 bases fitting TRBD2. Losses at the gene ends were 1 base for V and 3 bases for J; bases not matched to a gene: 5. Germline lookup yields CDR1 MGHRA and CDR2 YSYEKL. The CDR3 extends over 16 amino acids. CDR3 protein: CASSQGAGGGYNEQFF. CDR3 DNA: TGCGCCAGCAGCCAAGGCGCGGGAGGAGGCTACAATGAGCAGTTCTTC.

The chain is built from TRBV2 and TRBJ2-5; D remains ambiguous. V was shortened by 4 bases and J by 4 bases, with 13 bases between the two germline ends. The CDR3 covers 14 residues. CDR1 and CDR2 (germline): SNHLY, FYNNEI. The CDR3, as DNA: TGTGCCAGCAGTGTTTTTACAGAAAGAGAGACCCAGTACTTC. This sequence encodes CASSVFTERETQYF.

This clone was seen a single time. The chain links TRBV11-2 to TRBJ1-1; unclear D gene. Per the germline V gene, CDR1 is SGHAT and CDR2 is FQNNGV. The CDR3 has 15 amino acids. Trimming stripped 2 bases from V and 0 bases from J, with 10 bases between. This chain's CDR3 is CASSLNPGVNTEAFF. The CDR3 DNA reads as TGTGCCAGCAGCTTAAACCCCGGAGTGAACACTGAAGCTTTCTTT.

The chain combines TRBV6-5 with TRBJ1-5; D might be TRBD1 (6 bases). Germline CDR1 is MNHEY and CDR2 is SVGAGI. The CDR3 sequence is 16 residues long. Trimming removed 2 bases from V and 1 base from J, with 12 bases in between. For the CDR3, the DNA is TGTGCCAGCAGTTACACAGGGCAATCGAGCAATCAGCCCCAGCATTTT. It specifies CASSYTGQSSNQPQHF.

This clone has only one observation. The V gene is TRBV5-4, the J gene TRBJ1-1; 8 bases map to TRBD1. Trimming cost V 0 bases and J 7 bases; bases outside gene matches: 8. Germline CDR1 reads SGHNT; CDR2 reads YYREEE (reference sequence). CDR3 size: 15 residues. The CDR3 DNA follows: TGTGCCAGCAGCTTGGCCGCAGGGGGCTCGGATGAAGCTTTCTTT. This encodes CASSLAAGGSDEAFF.

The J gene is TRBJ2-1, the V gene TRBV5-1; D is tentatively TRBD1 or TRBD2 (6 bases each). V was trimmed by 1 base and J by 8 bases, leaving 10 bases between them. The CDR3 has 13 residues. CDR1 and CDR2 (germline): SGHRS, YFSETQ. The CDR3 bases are TGCGCCAGCAGCTTGTGGGGGGCAGATGAGCAGTTCTTC. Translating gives CASSLWGADEQFF.

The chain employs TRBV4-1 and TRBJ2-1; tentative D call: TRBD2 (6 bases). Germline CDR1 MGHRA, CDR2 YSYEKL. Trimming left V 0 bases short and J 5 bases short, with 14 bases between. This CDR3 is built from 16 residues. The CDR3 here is CASSQDWRGPNNEQFF. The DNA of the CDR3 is TGCGCCAGCAGCCAAGATTGGAGGGGTCCAAACAATGAGCAGTTCTTC.

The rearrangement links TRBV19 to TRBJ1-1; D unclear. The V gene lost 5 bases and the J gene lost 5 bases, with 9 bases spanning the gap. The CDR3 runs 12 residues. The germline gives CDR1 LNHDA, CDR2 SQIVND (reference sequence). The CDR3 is CASSGRVTEAFF. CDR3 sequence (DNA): TGTGCCAGTAGTGGAAGAGTGACTGAAGCTTTCTTT.

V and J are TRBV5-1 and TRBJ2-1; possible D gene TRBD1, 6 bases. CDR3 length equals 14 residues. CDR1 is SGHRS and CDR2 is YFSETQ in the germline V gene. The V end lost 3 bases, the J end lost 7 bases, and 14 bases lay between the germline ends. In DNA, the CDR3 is TGCGCCAGCAGCTCCAGGGGCTCGTCAAATGAGCAGTTCTTC. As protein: CASSSRGSSNEQFF.

The CDR3, as DNA: TGTGCCAGCAGCCGAAGCCACTTAAACTATGGCTACACCTTC. Residues: CASSRSHLNYGYTF. The chain is built from TRBV7-8 and TRBJ1-2; D gene ambiguous. The CDR3 contains 14 residues. Germline V gene data show CDR1 as SGHVS and CDR2 as FQNEAQ. The V and J ends lost 5 bases and 2 bases respectively, with 12 bases between them.